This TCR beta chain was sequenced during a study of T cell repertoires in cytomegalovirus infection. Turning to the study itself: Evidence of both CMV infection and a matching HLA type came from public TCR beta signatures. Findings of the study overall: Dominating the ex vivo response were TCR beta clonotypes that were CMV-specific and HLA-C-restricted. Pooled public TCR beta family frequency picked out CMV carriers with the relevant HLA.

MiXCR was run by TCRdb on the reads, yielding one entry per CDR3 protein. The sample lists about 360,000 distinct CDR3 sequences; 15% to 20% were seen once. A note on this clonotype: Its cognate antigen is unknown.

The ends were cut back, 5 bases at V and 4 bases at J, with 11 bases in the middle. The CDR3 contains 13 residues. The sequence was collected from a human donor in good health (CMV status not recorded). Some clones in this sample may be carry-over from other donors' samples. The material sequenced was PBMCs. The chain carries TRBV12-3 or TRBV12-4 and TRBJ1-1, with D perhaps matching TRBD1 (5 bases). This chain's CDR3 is CASSTNGGTEAFF. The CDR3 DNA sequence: TGTGCCAGCAGTACAAATGGGGGCACTGAAGCTTTCTTT.